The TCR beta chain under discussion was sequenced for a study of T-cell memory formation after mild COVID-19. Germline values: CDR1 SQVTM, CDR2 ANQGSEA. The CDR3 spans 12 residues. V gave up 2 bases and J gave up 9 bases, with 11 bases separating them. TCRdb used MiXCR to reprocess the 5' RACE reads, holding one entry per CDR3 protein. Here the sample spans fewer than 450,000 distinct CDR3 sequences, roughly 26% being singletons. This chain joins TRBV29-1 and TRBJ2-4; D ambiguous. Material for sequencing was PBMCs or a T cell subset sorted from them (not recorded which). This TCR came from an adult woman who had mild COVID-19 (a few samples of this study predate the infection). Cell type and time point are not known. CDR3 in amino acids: CSVERQSSIQYF. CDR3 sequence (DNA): TGCAGCGTTGAAAGGCAGTCCAGCATTCAGTACTTC.